These T cell receptor beta chains were read from a single sample in a study of hypomethylating agent response in myelodysplastic syndrome. Sequenced by immunoSEQ multiplex PCR; TCRdb stores in-frame clones only, minus some. The sample includes about 10,000 clones, about 83% of them seen just once. This sample comprised bone marrow, obtained before or after starting hypomethylating agent treatment for myelodysplastic syndrome (not recorded which). Every receptor here comes from a human donor with myelodysplastic syndrome. Each CDR3 is given with its conserved first and last residue. Fields, in order: D gene, V gene, J gene, clone size, CDR3 protein, CDR3 DNA. A D gene is named only where the DNA matches it firmly. The size of a clone is reported for some rows only, either as once, few or many, or as a class for expanded clones.

D gene: -
V gene: TRBV4-1
J gene: TRBJ2-3
clone size: -
CDR3 protein: CASSQEKDRNTDTQYF
CDR3 DNA: TGCGCCAGCAGCCAAGAAAAAGACCGAAATACAGATACGCAGTATTTT

D gene: TRBD1
V gene: TRBV10-3
J gene: TRBJ2-5
clone size: -
CDR3 protein: CAIKGGAGTGGKKTQYF
CDR3 DNA: TGTGCCATCAAGGGAGGGGCTGGGACAGGGGGTAAAAAGACCCAGTACTTC

D gene: -
V gene: TRBV4-2
J gene: TRBJ2-5
clone size: -
CDR3 protein: CASSLAGTGQETQYF
CDR3 DNA: TGTGCCAGCAGCCTTGCCGGAACAGGGCAAGAGACCCAGTACTTC

D gene: TRBD2
V gene: TRBV6-1
J gene: TRBJ2-1
clone size: -
CDR3 protein: CALAGSGSYNEQFF
CDR3 DNA: TGTGCCCTAGCGGGGAGCGGGAGCTACAATGAGCAGTTCTTC

D gene: TRBD2
V gene: TRBV4-1
J gene: TRBJ2-2
clone size: -
CDR3 protein: CASSQDRGVSTGELFF
CDR3 DNA: TGCGCCAGCAGCCAAGATCGGGGGGTGAGCACCGGGGAGCTGTTTTTT

D gene: -
V gene: TRBV27
J gene: TRBJ2-7
clone size: -
CDR3 protein: CASSTGRAGYEQYF
CDR3 DNA: TGTGCCAGCAGTACGGGCAGGGCGGGCTACGAGCAGTACTTC

D gene: -
V gene: TRBV18
J gene: TRBJ1-6
clone size: -
CDR3 protein: CASSLLVIRSDNNSPLHF
CDR3 DNA: TGTGCCAGCTCTCTCCTGGTCATTAGGTCGGATAATAATTCACCCCTCCACTTT

D gene: -
V gene: TRBV7-8
J gene: TRBJ1-1
clone size: -
CDR3 protein: CASSSTSITGTEAFF
CDR3 DNA: TGTGCCAGCAGCTCTACCAGCATCACGGGCACTGAAGCTTTCTTT

D gene: -
V gene: TRBV11-3
J gene: TRBJ2-2
clone size: once
CDR3 protein: CASSPKGGTGELFF
CDR3 DNA: TGTGCCAGCAGCCCAAAGGGCGGCACCGGGGAGCTGTTTTTT

D gene: -
V gene: TRBV9
J gene: TRBJ1-1
clone size: few
CDR3 protein: CASSPTGLEAFF
CDR3 DNA: TGTGCCAGCAGCCCGACCGGCTTGGAGGCTTTCTTT

D gene: -
V gene: TRBV6-4
J gene: TRBJ2-6
clone size: -
CDR3 protein: CASSDSPGTGANVLTF
CDR3 DNA: TGTGCCAGCAGTGACTCCCCAGGGACTGGGGCCAACGTCCTGACTTTC

D gene: -
V gene: TRBV19
J gene: TRBJ1-2
clone size: once
CDR3 protein: CASSTLQGSKGYTF
CDR3 DNA: TGTGCCAGTAGTACCTTACAGGGAAGTAAGGGCTACACCTTC

D gene: TRBD2
V gene: TRBV7-3
J gene: TRBJ2-3
clone size: -
CDR3 protein: CASSLTRGRVDTQYF
CDR3 DNA: TGTGCCAGCAGCTTAACGCGGGGGAGAGTAGATACGCAGTATTTT

D gene: TRBD2
V gene: TRBV6-4
J gene: TRBJ2-1
clone size: -
CDR3 protein: CASSATGTSGWVEQFF
CDR3 DNA: TGTGCCAGCAGTGCCACCGGGACTAGCGGGTGGGTTGAGCAGTTCTTC

D gene: -
V gene: TRBV5-1
J gene: TRBJ2-1
clone size: once
CDR3 protein: CASSINNEQFF
CDR3 DNA: TGCGCCAGCAGCATAAACAATGAGCAGTTCTTC

D gene: -
V gene: TRBV7-3
J gene: TRBJ2-1
clone size: -
CDR3 protein: CASSLWASEDEQFF
CDR3 DNA: TGTGCCAGCAGCTTATGGGCTAGCGAGGATGAGCAGTTCTTC

D gene: -
V gene: TRBV5-1
J gene: TRBJ1-1
clone size: -
CDR3 protein: CASSLEGQRFRNTEAFF
CDR3 DNA: TGCGCCAGCAGCTTGGAGGGGCAGCGCTTCAGGAACACTGAAGCTTTCTTT

D gene: -
V gene: TRBV6-1
J gene: TRBJ2-2
clone size: -
CDR3 protein: CASSEAVPGAEGSTGELFF
CDR3 DNA: TGTGCCAGCAGTGAAGCCGTCCCCGGAGCGGAGGGGAGCACCGGGGAGCTGTTTTTT

D gene: TRBD1
V gene: TRBV5-1
J gene: TRBJ2-3
clone size: -
CDR3 protein: CASSLWDSLTDTQYF
CDR3 DNA: TGCGCCAGCAGCTTGTGGGACAGTCTCACAGATACGCAGTATTTT

D gene: TRBD2
V gene: TRBV6-6
J gene: TRBJ2-7
clone size: -
CDR3 protein: CASSYGLAGIYEQYF
CDR3 DNA: TGTGCCAGCAGTTACGGGCTAGCGGGAATCTACGAGCAGTACTTC

D gene: TRBD2
V gene: TRBV27
J gene: TRBJ2-2
clone size: -
CDR3 protein: CASSLLSYGRASNTGELFF
CDR3 DNA: TGTGCCAGCAGTTTATTGAGCTACGGGAGGGCTTCTAACACCGGGGAGCTGTTTTTT

D gene: TRBD1
V gene: TRBV5-1
J gene: TRBJ2-3
clone size: -
CDR3 protein: CASSLVQGAADTQYF
CDR3 DNA: TGCGCCAGCAGCTTGGTCCAGGGGGCTGCAGATACGCAGTATTTT

D gene: -
V gene: TRBV18
J gene: TRBJ2-5
clone size: medium-sized
CDR3 protein: CASSRQGWETQYF
CDR3 DNA: TGTGCCAGCTCACGCCAGGGGTGGGAGACCCAGTACTTC

D gene: TRBD1
V gene: TRBV5-1
J gene: TRBJ2-7
clone size: -
CDR3 protein: CASGSGTGRYEQYF
CDR3 DNA: TGCGCCAGCGGATCCGGGACAGGGCGATACGAGCAGTACTTC

D gene: TRBD1
V gene: TRBV5-6
J gene: TRBJ2-5
clone size: -
CDR3 protein: CASSDRGEETQYF
CDR3 DNA: TGTGCCAGCAGTGACAGGGGGGAAGAGACCCAGTACTTC

D gene: -
V gene: TRBV29-1
J gene: TRBJ2-3
clone size: -
CDR3 protein: CSVNQGEGNTDTQYF
CDR3 DNA: TGCAGTGTCAACCAGGGCGAGGGGAACACAGATACGCAGTATTTT

D gene: TRBD1
V gene: TRBV7-2
J gene: TRBJ2-7
clone size: -
CDR3 protein: CASSLTGGYEQYF
CDR3 DNA: TGTGCCAGCAGCTTAACAGGGGGCTACGAGCAGTACTTC

D gene: -
V gene: TRBV19
J gene: TRBJ1-1
clone size: -
CDR3 protein: CAGGSGTEAFF
CDR3 DNA: TGTGCCGGCGGGTCGGGCACTGAAGCTTTCTTT

D gene: TRBD1
V gene: TRBV5-1
J gene: TRBJ1-4
clone size: -
CDR3 protein: CASSAGQGGNEKLFF
CDR3 DNA: TGCGCCAGCAGCGCCGGACAGGGTGGAAATGAAAAACTGTTTTTT

D gene: -
V gene: TRBV19
J gene: TRBJ1-2
clone size: -
CDR3 protein: CASSAGGYHSGYTF
CDR3 DNA: TGTGCCAGTAGTGCGGGGGGCTATCATAGTGGCTACACCTTC

D gene: -
V gene: TRBV7-9
J gene: TRBJ1-6
clone size: -
CDR3 protein: CASSLSSARGNSPLHF
CDR3 DNA: TGTGCCAGCAGCCTCTCGTCGGCCCGGGGGAATTCACCCCTCCACTTT

D gene: -
V gene: TRBV11-2
J gene: TRBJ2-1
clone size: -
CDR3 protein: CASSSSLIYEQFF
CDR3 DNA: TGTGCCAGCAGCTCGTCCCTCATATATGAGCAGTTCTTC

D gene: -
V gene: TRBV5-5
J gene: TRBJ1-5
clone size: -
CDR3 protein: CASSFGLPGRSSNQPQHF
CDR3 DNA: TGTGCCAGCAGCTTTGGACTTCCCGGGAGGAGTAGCAATCAGCCCCAGCATTTT

D gene: TRBD1
V gene: TRBV18
J gene: TRBJ2-1
clone size: -
CDR3 protein: CASSPLGQGGNEQFF
CDR3 DNA: TGTGCCAGCTCACCACTGGGACAGGGAGGGAATGAGCAGTTCTTC

D gene: -
V gene: TRBV19
J gene: TRBJ2-3
clone size: -
CDR3 protein: CASSMRAYTDTQYF
CDR3 DNA: TGTGCCAGTAGTATGAGGGCCTACACAGATACGCAGTATTTT

D gene: -
V gene: TRBV27
J gene: TRBJ2-2
clone size: -
CDR3 protein: CASSPLTTPANTGELFF
CDR3 DNA: TGTGCCAGCAGTCCCTTGACCACCCCTGCCAACACCGGGGAGCTGTTTTTT

D gene: -
V gene: TRBV5-1
J gene: TRBJ1-2
clone size: -
CDR3 protein: CASSLEGRDGYTF
CDR3 DNA: TGCGCCAGCAGCTTAGAGGGCAGGGATGGCTACACCTTC

D gene: -
V gene: TRBV18
J gene: TRBJ2-5
clone size: once
CDR3 protein: CASSRGAKETQYF
CDR3 DNA: TGTGCCAGCTCACGGGGGGCCAAGGAGACCCAGTACTTC

D gene: TRBD2
V gene: TRBV5-4
J gene: TRBJ2-3
clone size: -
CDR3 protein: CASSRKAGGIERTDTQYF
CDR3 DNA: TGTGCCAGCAGCCGGAAAGCGGGAGGGATTGAAAGAACAGATACGCAGTATTTT

D gene: -
V gene: TRBV18
J gene: TRBJ1-5
clone size: -
CDR3 protein: CASSHLSNQPQHF
CDR3 DNA: TGTGCCAGCTCACACCTTAGCAATCAGCCCCAGCATTTT

D gene: -
V gene: TRBV29-1
J gene: TRBJ2-7
clone size: few
CDR3 protein: CSVDGKYEQYF
CDR3 DNA: TGCAGCGTTGATGGGAAATACGAGCAGTACTTC

D gene: -
V gene: TRBV18
J gene: TRBJ1-5
clone size: -
CDR3 protein: CASSPGPNQPQHF
CDR3 DNA: TGTGCCAGCTCACCGGGGCCCAATCAGCCCCAGCATTTT

D gene: TRBD1
V gene: TRBV5-1
J gene: TRBJ2-7
clone size: -
CDR3 protein: CASSGTGGTYEQYF
CDR3 DNA: TGCGCCAGCAGCGGGACAGGGGGGACCTACGAGCAGTACTTC

D gene: -
V gene: TRBV6-5
J gene: TRBJ1-5
clone size: -
CDR3 protein: CASSYLGVSQPQHF
CDR3 DNA: TGTGCCAGCAGTTATCTTGGGGTCAGTCAGCCCCAGCATTTT

D gene: TRBD2
V gene: TRBV5-1
J gene: TRBJ2-2
clone size: -
CDR3 protein: CASRFDGTIGELFF
CDR3 DNA: TGCGCCAGCAGGTTTGACGGGACTATAGGGGAGCTGTTTTTT

D gene: -
V gene: TRBV7-9
J gene: TRBJ1-2
clone size: -
CDR3 protein: CASSAGQSPNYGYTF
CDR3 DNA: TGTGCCAGCAGCGCAGGACAGAGTCCTAACTATGGCTACACCTTC

D gene: TRBD1
V gene: TRBV7-8
J gene: TRBJ1-1
clone size: -
CDR3 protein: CASSLGSRGPTEAFF
CDR3 DNA: TGTGCCAGCAGCTTAGGGTCCAGGGGGCCAACTGAAGCTTTCTTT